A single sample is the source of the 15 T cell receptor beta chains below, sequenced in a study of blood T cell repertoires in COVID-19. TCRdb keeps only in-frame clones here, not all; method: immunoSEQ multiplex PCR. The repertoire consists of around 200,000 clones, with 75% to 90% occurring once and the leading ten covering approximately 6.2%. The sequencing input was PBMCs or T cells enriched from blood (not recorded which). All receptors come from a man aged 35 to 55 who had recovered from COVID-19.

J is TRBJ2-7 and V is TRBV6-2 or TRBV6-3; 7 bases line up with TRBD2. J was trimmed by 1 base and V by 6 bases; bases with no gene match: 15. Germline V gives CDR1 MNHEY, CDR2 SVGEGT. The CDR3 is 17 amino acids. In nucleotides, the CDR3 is TGTGCCAGCAGCCCCGGGATTCGCGGGGGTGGGTCCTACGAGCAGTACTTC. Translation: CASSPGIRGGGSYEQYF.

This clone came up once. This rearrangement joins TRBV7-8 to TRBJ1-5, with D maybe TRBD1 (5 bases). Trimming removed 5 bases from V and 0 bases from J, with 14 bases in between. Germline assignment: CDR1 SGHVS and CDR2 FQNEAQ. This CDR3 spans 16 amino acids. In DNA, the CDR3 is TGTGCCAGCAGCGTACGCAGGGACTATAGCAATCAGCCCCAGCATTTT. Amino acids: CASSVRRDYSNQPQHF. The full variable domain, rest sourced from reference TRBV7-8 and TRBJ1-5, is GAGVSQSPRYKVAKRGQDVALRCDPISGHVSLFWYQQALGQGPEFLTYFQNEAQLDKSGLPSDRFFAERPEGSVSTLKIQRTQQEDSAVYLCASSVRRDYSNQPQHFGDGTRLSIL.

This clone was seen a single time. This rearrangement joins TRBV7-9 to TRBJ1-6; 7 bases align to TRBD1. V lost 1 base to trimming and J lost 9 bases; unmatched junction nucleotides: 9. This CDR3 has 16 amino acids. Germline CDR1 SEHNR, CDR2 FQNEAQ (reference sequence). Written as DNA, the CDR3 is TGTGCCAGCAGCTTAGAGGTCAGGGGGACCCCTTCACCCCTCCACTTT. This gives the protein CASSLEVRGTPSPLHF.

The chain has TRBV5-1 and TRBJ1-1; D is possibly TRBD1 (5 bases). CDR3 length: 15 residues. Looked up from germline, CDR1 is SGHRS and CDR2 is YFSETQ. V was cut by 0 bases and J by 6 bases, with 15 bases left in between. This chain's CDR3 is CASSLGLTGVSEAFF. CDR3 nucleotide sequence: TGCGCCAGCAGCTTGGGTTTGACGGGGGTCTCTGAAGCTTTCTTT.

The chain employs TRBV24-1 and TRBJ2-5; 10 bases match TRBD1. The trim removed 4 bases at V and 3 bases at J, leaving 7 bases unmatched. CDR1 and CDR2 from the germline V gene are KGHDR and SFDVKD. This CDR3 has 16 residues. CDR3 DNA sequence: TGTGCCACCAGTGACCCGACAGGGGGCAAAGAAGAGACCCAGTACTTC. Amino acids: CATSDPTGGKEETQYF.

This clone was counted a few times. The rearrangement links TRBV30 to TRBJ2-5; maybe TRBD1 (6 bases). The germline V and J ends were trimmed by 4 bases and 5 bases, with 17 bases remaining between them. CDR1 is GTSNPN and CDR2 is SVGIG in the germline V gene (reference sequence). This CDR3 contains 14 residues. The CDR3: CAWNEGQWGETQYF. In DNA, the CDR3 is TGTGCCTGGAATGAAGGACAGTGGGGGGAGACCCAGTACTTC.

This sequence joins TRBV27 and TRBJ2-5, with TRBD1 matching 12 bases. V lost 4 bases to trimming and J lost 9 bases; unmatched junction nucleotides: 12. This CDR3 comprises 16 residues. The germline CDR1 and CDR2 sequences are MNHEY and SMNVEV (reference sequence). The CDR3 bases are TGTGCCAGCAGTTGGGGAGGGACAGGGGGCGTCGAGGCCCAGTACTTC. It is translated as CASSWGGTGGVEAQYF.

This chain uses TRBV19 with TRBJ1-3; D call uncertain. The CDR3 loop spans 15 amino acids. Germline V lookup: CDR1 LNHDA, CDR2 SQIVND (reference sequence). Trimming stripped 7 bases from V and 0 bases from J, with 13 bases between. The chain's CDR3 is CASTQEPFSGNTIYF. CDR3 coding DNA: TGTGCCAGTACCCAAGAGCCTTTCTCTGGAAACACCATATATTTT.

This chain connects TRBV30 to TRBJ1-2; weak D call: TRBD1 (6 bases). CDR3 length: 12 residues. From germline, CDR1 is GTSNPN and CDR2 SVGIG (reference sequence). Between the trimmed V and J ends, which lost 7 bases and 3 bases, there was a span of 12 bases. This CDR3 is CASRAGDYGYTF. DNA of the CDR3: TGTGCCTCCAGGGCAGGGGACTATGGCTACACCTTC.

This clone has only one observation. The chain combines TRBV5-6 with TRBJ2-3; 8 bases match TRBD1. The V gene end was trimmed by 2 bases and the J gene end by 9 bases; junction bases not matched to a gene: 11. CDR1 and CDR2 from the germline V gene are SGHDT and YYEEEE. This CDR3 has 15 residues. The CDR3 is CASSFPGQVRGTQYF. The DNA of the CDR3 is TGTGCCAGCAGCTTTCCGGGACAGGTCAGAGGGACGCAGTATTTT.

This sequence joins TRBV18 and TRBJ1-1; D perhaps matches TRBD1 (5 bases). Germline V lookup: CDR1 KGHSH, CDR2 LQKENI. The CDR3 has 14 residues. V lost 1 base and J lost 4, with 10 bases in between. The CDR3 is CASSPRQLFTEAFF. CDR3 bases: TGTGCCAGCTCACCACGACAGCTATTCACTGAAGCTTTCTTT.

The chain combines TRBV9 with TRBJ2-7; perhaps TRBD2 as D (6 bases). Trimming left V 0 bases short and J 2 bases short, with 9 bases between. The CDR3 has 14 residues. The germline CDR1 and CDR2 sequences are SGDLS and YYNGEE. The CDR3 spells CASSVGDWTYEQYF. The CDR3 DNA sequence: TGTGCCAGCAGCGTAGGGGACTGGACCTACGAGCAGTACTTC. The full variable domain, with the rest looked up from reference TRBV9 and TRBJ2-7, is DSGVTQTPKHLITATGQRVTLRCSPRSGDLSVYWYQQSLDQGLQFLIQYYNGEERAKGNILERFSAQQFPDLHSELNLSSLELGDSALYFCASSVGDWTYEQYFGPGTRLTVT.

CDR3 DNA sequence: TGTGCCAGCAGTGCGAACGACAGGGGGCGCGGAAACACCATATATTTT. Translated: CASSANDRGRGNTIYF. The chain has TRBV6-1 and TRBJ1-3, with 10 bases identical to TRBD1. V shed 4 bases and J 4 bases; nucleotides not matched to a gene: 7. The germline gives CDR1 MNHNS, CDR2 SASEGT. CDR3 length: 16 amino acids.

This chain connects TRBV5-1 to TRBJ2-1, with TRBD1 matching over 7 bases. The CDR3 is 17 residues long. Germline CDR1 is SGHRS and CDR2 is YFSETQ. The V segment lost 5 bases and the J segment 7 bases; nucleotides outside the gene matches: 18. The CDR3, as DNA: TGCGCCAGCAGTACTTTTAGGGGGCAGGGCCCGGGGAATGAGCAGTTCTTC. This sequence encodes CASSTFRGQGPGNEQFF.

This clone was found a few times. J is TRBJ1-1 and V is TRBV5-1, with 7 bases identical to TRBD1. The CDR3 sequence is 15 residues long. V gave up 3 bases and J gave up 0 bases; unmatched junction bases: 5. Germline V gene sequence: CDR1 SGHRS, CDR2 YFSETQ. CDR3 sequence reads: CASSWRQGVNTEAFF. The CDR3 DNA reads TGCGCCAGCAGCTGGCGCCAGGGGGTGAACACTGAAGCTTTCTTT.